This T cell receptor (beta chain) came from a study of blood T cell repertoires in COVID-19. Study in general: Material from acute and convalescent COVID-19 was sourced from the United States, Italy and Spain. PBMCs, B-cell-depleted T cells, or T cells provided the cDNA or gDNA that made up the material.

In the source study's methods: Estimation of nucleated cell counts was performed using reference gene primer amplification. TCRdb keeps only in-frame clones here, not all; method: immunoSEQ multiplex PCR. V and J calls and clone size come straight from that table; D and trimming were deduced from the DNA. The data show approximately 300,000 clones, around 90% seen once. Sequenced: peripheral blood. The clonotype was recovered from a man between 18 and 35 years old with active or convalescent COVID-19.

The CDR3 region has the DNA TGTGCCAGCAGTTGGGACAGATCCGAAAAACTGTTTTTT. Translated: CASSWDRSEKLFF. The gene calls are TRBV6-5 and TRBJ1-4, with 7 positions matching TRBD1. The CDR3 has 13 residues. Germline assignment: CDR1 MNHEY and CDR2 SVGAGI. V gave up 4 bases and J gave up 8 bases; unmatched junction bases: 4.